This TCR beta chain derives from a study of blood T cell repertoires in COVID-19. Authors' methods: Amplification from reference gene primers served as the basis for estimated nucleated cell counts. The data were produced by immunoSEQ multiplex PCR, yet TCRdb's version contains in-frame clones alone and is incomplete. V and J calls plus clone size are reproduced from that table; the DNA served to infer D and trimming. The repertoire holds about 63,000 clones, with about 92% as singletons. This clonotype was sampled from a man aged 50 to 59 with active COVID-19. Sequenced: peripheral blood.

The CDR3 region has the DNA TGTGCCAGCAGGGGACAAAATCAGCCCCAGCATTTT. Encoded protein: CASRGQNQPQHF. The chain combines TRBV2 with TRBJ1-5, with a tentative D call TRBD1 (6 bases). The ends were cut back, 6 bases at V and 4 bases at J, with 7 bases in the middle. CDR1 SNHLY and CDR2 FYNNEI come from the germline V gene. CDR3 size: 12 residues.